The 25 T cell receptor beta chains below all came from one sample that was sequenced in a study of T cells in Graves' hyperthyroidism and ophthalmopathy. Amplification of TCR beta CDR3 regions used RNA as the template. First-round RT-PCR targeting the TCR CDR3 was performed with the HTBI primer set. TCRdb used MiXCR to reprocess the multiplex PCR reads, holding one entry per CDR3 protein. The table records fewer than 450,000 distinct CDR3 sequences, roughly a sixth of them present only once. Sequenced material: blood. The receptor set was obtained from a woman in her 30s with Graves' hyperthyroidism that later progressed to Graves' ophthalmopathy.

This clonotype was observed a single time. This rearrangement joins TRBV4-1 to TRBJ2-1; TRBD2 matches at 9 bases. Trimming at V came to 2 bases and at J to 4 bases, leaving 6 bases not matched to a gene. Germline CDR1 and CDR2: MGHRA and YSYEKL. There are 16 residues in the CDR3. The DNA for the CDR3 is TGCGCCAGCAGCCAACCAGCGGGAGGTAGATACAATGAGCAGTTCTTC. This translates into CASSQPAGGRYNEQFF.

In this sample, this clonotype turned up many times. This chain connects TRBV6-5 to TRBJ1-2, with a weak D call TRBD1 (5 bases). V was cut by 0 bases and J by 8 bases, with 13 bases left in between. Germline V gene sequence: CDR1 MNHEY, CDR2 SVGAGI. This CDR3 contains 14 residues. The CDR3 sequence: CASSYSQGREGYTF. DNA of the CDR3: TGTGCCAGCAGTTACTCGCAGGGTAGAGAAGGCTACACCTTC.

On this clonotype itself: One end of the junction fails to match germline, which may point to a read error. The chain uses TRBV7-7 and TRBJ2-1; tentatively, D is TRBD1 (5 bases). This CDR3 has 14 residues. Germline-derived CDR1 and CDR2 are SSHAT and FNYEAQ (reference sequence). CDR3 region: CASSLGGRAYEQFF. Here the CDR3 DNA reads TGTGCTAGCAGCTTAGGTGGCAGGGCCTATGAGCAGTTCTTC.

The V call is TRBV24-1, the J call TRBJ2-1, with a possible D match to TRBD1 (5 bases). In germline, CDR1 is KGHDR, CDR2 SFDVKD. V lost 4 bases and J 10 bases, leaving 13 bases between the germline ends. The CDR3 runs 13 residues. The CDR3 is CATSDGRVREQFF. The DNA of the CDR3 is TGTGCCACCAGTGACGGCAGGGTGCGCGAGCAGTTCTTC.

In its sample, this clonotype was seen many times. The V gene is TRBV30, the J gene TRBJ2-3; D might be TRBD1 (7 bases). Trimming shortened V by 3 bases and J by 4 bases, and 14 bases separated the two germline ends. In germline, CDR1 is GTSNPN, CDR2 SVGIG (reference sequence). The CDR3 extends over 14 amino acids. Written as DNA, the CDR3 is TGTGCCTGGAGGCAGGGGGGATCCGCAGATACGCAGTATTTT. Its translation is CAWRQGGSADTQYF.

This clonotype was detected ten times or more. The chain has TRBV6-5 and TRBJ2-1; maybe TRBD1 (6 bases). This CDR3 has 14 amino acids. Germline V gives CDR1 MNHEY, CDR2 SVGAGI. The germline V and J ends were trimmed by 2 bases and 10 bases, with 15 bases remaining between them. This CDR3 is CASSYGGHVNEQFF. The CDR3 DNA reads as TGTGCCAGCAGTTACGGGGGCCACGTTAACGAGCAGTTCTTC.

This sequence joins TRBV7-9 and TRBJ2-1; 9 nucleotides line up with TRBD2. Germline-derived CDR1 and CDR2 are SEHNR and FQNEAQ (reference sequence). The CDR3 has 16 amino acids. V lost 1 base, J lost 8 bases, and 9 bases stayed unmatched. CDR3 residues: CASSLGQREARYEQFF. DNA of the CDR3: TGTGCCAGCAGCTTAGGTCAGCGGGAGGCTCGCTATGAGCAGTTCTTC.

This chain uses TRBV7-9 with TRBJ1-1; TRBD1 is a possible D gene (6 bases). V lost 5 bases and J 0 bases, leaving 13 bases between the germline ends. Looked up from germline, CDR1 is SEHNR and CDR2 is FQNEAQ (reference sequence). This CDR3 is 15 amino acids long. For the CDR3, the DNA is TGTGCCAGCAGCCAGCTGGGGGCCCTGAACACTGAAGCTTTCTTT. Its translation: CASSQLGALNTEAFF.

The table lists this clonotype with many counts. The chain employs TRBV10-3 and TRBJ2-2; TRBD2 matches 11 bases. This CDR3 contains 16 residues. Trimming took 6 bases from V and 5 from J; bases not matched to a gene: 8. Germline loops: CDR1 ENHRY, CDR2 SYGVKD. The DNA of the CDR3 is TGTGCCATCAGCGATACTAGCGGGGGCGGTACCGGGGAGCTGTTTTTT. Encoded protein: CAISDTSGGGTGELFF.

A note on this clonotype: Given a much more abundant clone one base away, this may be a read error. This chain connects TRBV27 to TRBJ2-1; TRBD2 is a possible D gene (5 bases). CDR3 length: 12 residues. Germline V gene sequence: CDR1 MNHEY, CDR2 SMNVEV (reference sequence). The CDR3 nucleotides are TGTGCCAGCAGAGAGCGGCGCAATAAGCAGTTCTTC. Amino acids: CASRERRNKQFF.

This clonotype appeared many times. The J gene is TRBJ2-2, the V gene TRBV19; weak D call: TRBD1 (5 bases). The germline V and J ends were trimmed by 5 bases and 3 bases, with 10 bases remaining between them. CDR3 length: 14 residues. From germline, CDR1 is LNHDA and CDR2 SQIVND (reference sequence). In DNA, the CDR3 is TGTGCCAGTAGTCGATGGGGCTACACCGGGGAGCTGTTTTTT. Encoded protein: CASSRWGYTGELFF.

Many counts were recorded for this clonotype. The V call is TRBV28, the J call TRBJ2-3, with TRBD2 as a possible D gene (7 bases). The length of the CDR3 is 14 residues. Germline lookup yields CDR1 MDHEN and CDR2 SYDVKM. Trimming took off 6 bases at V and 1 base at J, with 11 bases between the two ends. The CDR3 spells CASRWGGGTDTQYF. The CDR3 DNA is TGTGCCAGCAGATGGGGGGGCGGCACAGATACGCAGTATTTT. Using reference TRBV28 and TRBJ2-3 for the parts outside the CDR3, the full variable domain is DVKVTQSSRYLVKRTGEKVFLECVQDMDHENMFWYRQDPGLGLRLIYFSYDVKMKEKGDIPEGYSVSREKKERFSLILESASTNQTSMYLCASRWGGGTDTQYFGPGTRLTVL.

This clonotype was recorded at least ten times. The V call is TRBV19, the J call TRBJ1-1, with 9 bases lining up with TRBD1. Trimming at V came to 9 bases and at J to 2 bases, leaving 13 bases not matched to a gene. The CDR3 has 16 residues. CDR1 is LNHDA, CDR2 SQIVND, per germline (reference sequence). The CDR3 loop is CASLSPLGQGNTEAFF. The CDR3 DNA follows: TGTGCCAGCCTTTCGCCTTTGGGACAGGGTAACACTGAAGCTTTCTTT.

The V call is TRBV5-1, the J call TRBJ1-1; 10 bases align to TRBD1. After removal of 4 bases from V and 2 bases from J, the junction contained 11 bases not matched to a gene. Germline V gives CDR1 SGHRS, CDR2 YFSETQ. CDR3 length equals 17 residues. In DNA form, the CDR3 reads TGCGCCAGCAGCAGGACAGGGGGTGGGGGGGCTAACACTGAAGCTTTCTTT. Protein sequence: CASSRTGGGGANTEAFF.

To note about this clonotype: One base away lies a much larger clone, so this may be a sequencing read error. The J gene is TRBJ2-3, the V gene TRBV4-1; no definite D call. This CDR3 has 16 amino acids. Per the germline V gene, CDR1 is MGHRA and CDR2 is YSYEKL. Trimming stripped 4 bases from V and 1 base from J, with 15 bases between. The CDR3 reads CASSLSVGRGTDTQYF. The CDR3 region has the DNA TGCGCCAGCAGCCTTTCGGTCGGACGGGGCACAGATACGCAGTATTTT.

This clonotype was observed many times. The V call is TRBV6-1, the J call TRBJ2-5, with TRBD1 matching over 7 bases. Looked up from germline, CDR1 is MNHNS and CDR2 is SASEGT. V shed 5 bases, J shed 5 bases, and the junction held 11 bases outside the gene matches. This CDR3 has 15 residues. The chain's CDR3 is CASSIGTVGRETQYF. CDR3 nucleotide sequence: TGTGCCAGCAGTATTGGGACAGTGGGAAGGGAGACCCAGTACTTC.

The J gene is TRBJ2-7, the V gene TRBV15, with TRBD2 as a possible D gene (7 bases). The CDR3 is 14 residues long. Trimming pared 0 bases from V and 5 bases from J, leaving 11 bases between. Germline CDR1 LNHNV, CDR2 YYDKDF (reference sequence). CDR3 nucleotide sequence: TGTGCCACCAGCAGAGAACGGGGGGCGGACGAGCAGTACTTC. Protein sequence: CATSRERGADEQYF.

This clonotype was counted ten times or more. This chain joins TRBV27 and TRBJ1-6; tentative D call: TRBD1 (5 bases). The CDR3 totals 16 residues. Trimming pared 8 bases from V and 9 bases from J, leaving 23 bases between. Germline V gene lookup returns CDR1 MNHEY and CDR2 SMNVEV (reference sequence). CDR3 in amino acids: CASLAIGAGVISPLHF. Here the CDR3 DNA reads TGTGCCAGCCTAGCGATTGGGGCAGGTGTTATTTCACCCCTCCACTTT.

Ten or more counts support this clonotype. The chain's CDR3 is CASSWGTGRGGDTEAFF. CDR3 DNA sequence: TGCGCCAGCAGCTGGGGGACAGGCAGGGGCGGGGACACTGAAGCTTTCTTT. The V and J genes are TRBV5-1 and TRBJ1-1; 8 bases agree with TRBD1. Unmatched junction bases numbered 13, after V lost 3 bases and J lost 3 bases. Germline assignment: CDR1 SGHRS and CDR2 YFSETQ. The CDR3 loop spans 17 amino acids.

This clonotype appeared a few times. The V and J genes are TRBV5-5 and TRBJ2-7, with D unclear. Germline CDR1 reads SGHKS; CDR2 reads YYEKEE (reference sequence). V lost 6 bases to trimming and J lost 2 bases, with 18 bases between them. The CDR3 runs 15 residues. The CDR3 DNA follows: TGTGCCAGCACCCCTGGGCCCCTAGTAACCTACGAGCAGTACTTC. Translated, it gives CASTPGPLVTYEQYF.

This clonotype was detected many times. The CDR3, as DNA: TGTGCCAGCTCACGGGGACAGACTAGCACAGATACGCAGTATTTT. Amino acids: CASSRGQTSTDTQYF. This chain links TRBV18 with TRBJ2-3; TRBD1 matches at 7 bases. The V segment lost 4 bases and the J segment 0 bases; nucleotides outside the gene matches: 4. From germline, CDR1 is KGHSH and CDR2 LQKENI. This CDR3 spans 15 amino acids.

V and J are TRBV28 and TRBJ1-2; 7 bases are shared with TRBD1. There are 19 residues in the CDR3. From germline, CDR1 is MDHEN and CDR2 SYDVKM. V gave up 7 bases and J gave up 3 bases; unmatched junction bases: 23. The CDR3 protein is CASNRWGWAGGSSYYGYTF. In nucleotides, the CDR3 is TGTGCCAGCAACCGATGGGGATGGGCAGGGGGAAGTTCTTACTATGGCTACACCTTC.

This clonotype was counted between two and nine times. This sequence joins TRBV20-1 and TRBJ2-1; D not resolved. CDR1 and CDR2 from the germline V gene are DFQATT and SNEGSKA (reference sequence). V lost 7 bases, J lost 3 bases, and 22 bases lay in between. The CDR3 runs 16 residues. For the CDR3, the DNA is TGCAGTGTTACAATCGACGTTGGGGTACACTACAATGAGCAGTTCTTC. Its translation: CSVTIDVGVHYNEQFF.

This clonotype was recorded a few times. V usage is TRBV6-1 and J usage is TRBJ2-2; 8 nucleotides line up with TRBD2. CDR3 size: 14 residues. Germline trimming cut 3 bases from V and 4 bases from J; bases unmatched to any gene: 1. The V gene's germline CDR1 is MNHNS and CDR2 SASEGT. For the CDR3, the DNA is TGTGCCAGCAGTGAGGCGGGGGGCACCGGGGAGCTGTTTTTT. It codes for CASSEAGGTGELFF.

The CDR3 here is CARSRDGGSSPLHF. DNA for the CDR3: TGTGCCAGGTCCCGGGACGGGGGAAGCTCACCCCTCCACTTT. The chain recombines TRBV2 with TRBJ1-6; D possibly corresponds to TRBD1 (5 bases). CDR1 and CDR2 from the germline V gene are SNHLY and FYNNEI. The CDR3 totals 14 residues. Trimming removed 9 bases from V and 10 bases from J, with 19 bases in between.